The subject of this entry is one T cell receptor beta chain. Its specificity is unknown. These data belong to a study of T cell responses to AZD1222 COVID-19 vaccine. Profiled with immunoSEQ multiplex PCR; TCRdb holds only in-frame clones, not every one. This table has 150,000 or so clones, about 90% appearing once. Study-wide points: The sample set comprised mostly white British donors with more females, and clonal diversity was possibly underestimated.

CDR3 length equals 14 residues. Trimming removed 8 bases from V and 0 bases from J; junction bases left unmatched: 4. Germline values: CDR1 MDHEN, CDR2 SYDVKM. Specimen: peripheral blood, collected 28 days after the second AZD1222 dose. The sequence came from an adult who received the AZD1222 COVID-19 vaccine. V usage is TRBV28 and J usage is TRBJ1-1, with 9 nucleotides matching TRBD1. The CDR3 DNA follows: TGTGCCAGCCACGGACAGGGGCTGAACACTGAAGCTTTCTTT. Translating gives CASHGQGLNTEAFF.